A selection of T cell receptor beta chains follows, all from one sample in a study of T cells expressing NK-cell markers. TCRdb reprocessed the 5' RACE reads and reports one entry per CDR3 protein, with no DNA. The sample holds approximately 440,000 distinct CDR3 sequences. Sequenced input: blood T cells: a sorted CD56 or NKG2C T cell subset, CD4+ or CD8+ T cells, or bulk PBMC T cells (not recorded which). The receptors originated from a woman aged 50 to 60 in good health. Each CDR3 is given with its conserved first and last residue.

cdr3_aa: CSARAATSYNEQFF; cdr3_length: 14; v_call: TRBV20-1; j_call: TRBJ2-1
cdr3_aa: CSASSPGGLAGENEQFF; cdr3_length: 17; v_call: TRBV20-1; j_call: TRBJ2-1
cdr3_aa: CASSSLGYNEQFF; cdr3_length: 13; v_call: TRBV11-2; j_call: TRBJ2-1
cdr3_aa: CASSYVGDDTDTQYF; cdr3_length: 15; v_call: TRBV6-2/TRBV6-3; j_call: TRBJ2-3
cdr3_aa: CASSWDRTRNIQYF; cdr3_length: 14; v_call: TRBV6-2/TRBV6-3; j_call: TRBJ2-4
cdr3_aa: CASSDGARETQYF; cdr3_length: 13; v_call: TRBV7-9; j_call: TRBJ2-5
cdr3_aa: CATSDSGTSGSSYNEQFF; cdr3_length: 18; v_call: TRBV24-1; j_call: TRBJ2-1
cdr3_aa: CASSPGGTIYF; cdr3_length: 11; v_call: TRBV12-3/TRBV12-4; j_call: TRBJ1-3
cdr3_aa: CSAGEGTADTQYF; cdr3_length: 13; v_call: TRBV29-1; j_call: TRBJ2-3
cdr3_aa: CASSLVAGWQETQYF; cdr3_length: 15; v_call: TRBV11-2; j_call: TRBJ2-5
cdr3_aa: CASSPPQSDTQYF; cdr3_length: 13; v_call: TRBV11-2; j_call: TRBJ2-3
cdr3_aa: CASSPITGTGLNEKLFF; cdr3_length: 17; v_call: TRBV5-1; j_call: TRBJ1-4
cdr3_aa: CASSPLERVTAHTEAFF; cdr3_length: 17; v_call: TRBV18; j_call: TRBJ1-1
cdr3_aa: CATSPRAGVTEAFF; cdr3_length: 14; v_call: TRBV15; j_call: TRBJ1-1
cdr3_aa: CASSLSKETISGRSPQHF; cdr3_length: 18; v_call: TRBV12-3/TRBV12-4; j_call: TRBJ1-5
cdr3_aa: CASGNAAGPIFSKYF; cdr3_length: 15; v_call: TRBV7-9; j_call: TRBJ2-3
cdr3_aa: CASSTVTEAFF; cdr3_length: 11; v_call: TRBV10-3; j_call: TRBJ1-1
cdr3_aa: CASSQDQGVGGYTF; cdr3_length: 14; v_call: TRBV4-1; j_call: TRBJ1-2
cdr3_aa: CASSLQAGGAGANVLTF; cdr3_length: 17; v_call: TRBV5-1; j_call: TRBJ2-6
cdr3_aa: CASSKNTGELFF; cdr3_length: 12; v_call: TRBV6-5; j_call: TRBJ2-2
cdr3_aa: CASTTRRANEQFF; cdr3_length: 13; v_call: TRBV11-2; j_call: TRBJ2-1
cdr3_aa: CSARDSLNNEQFF; cdr3_length: 13; v_call: TRBV20-1; j_call: TRBJ2-1
cdr3_aa: CASSMGPTGEKLFF; cdr3_length: 14; v_call: TRBV6-5; j_call: TRBJ1-4
cdr3_aa: CASSLGQTEAFF; cdr3_length: 12; v_call: TRBV6-1; j_call: TRBJ1-1
cdr3_aa: CASSLRPGLFISYNEQFF; cdr3_length: 18; v_call: TRBV7-2; j_call: TRBJ2-1
cdr3_aa: CAWSTTGATEAFF; cdr3_length: 13; v_call: TRBV30; j_call: TRBJ1-1
cdr3_aa: CASSPLSGRAHNEQFF; cdr3_length: 16; v_call: TRBV12-3/TRBV12-4; j_call: TRBJ2-1
cdr3_aa: CASSWGGQDSPLHF; cdr3_length: 14; v_call: TRBV5-6; j_call: TRBJ1-6
cdr3_aa: CASSFGVLADTQYF; cdr3_length: 14; v_call: TRBV12-3/TRBV12-4; j_call: TRBJ2-3
cdr3_aa: CASSLDGLEQFF; cdr3_length: 12; v_call: TRBV5-1; j_call: TRBJ2-1
cdr3_aa: CASSSDGTHYNEQFF; cdr3_length: 15; v_call: TRBV7-2; j_call: TRBJ2-1
cdr3_aa: CASSSDGYPNTEAFF; cdr3_length: 15; v_call: TRBV5-1; j_call: TRBJ1-1
cdr3_aa: CSAALSGSVQYF; cdr3_length: 12; v_call: TRBV20-1; j_call: TRBJ2-3
cdr3_aa: CASSEGTPTDTQYF; cdr3_length: 14; v_call: TRBV5-1; j_call: TRBJ2-3
cdr3_aa: CASSQWTGAGDTQYF; cdr3_length: 15; v_call: TRBV4-2; j_call: TRBJ2-3
cdr3_aa: CACRQGNQPQHF; cdr3_length: 12; v_call: TRBV30; j_call: TRBJ1-5